This record looks at one T cell receptor beta chain sequence and its context. This clone has only one observation. Its antigen is still unknown. Per-base quality was not reported, and no clone a single base away is much larger than it. The sample belongs to a study of T cell responses to AZD1222 COVID-19 vaccine (dated by TCRdb to 2020 to 2022). Context from the whole study: AZD1222 recipients given second doses at about 4 weeks or at about 12 weeks were pooled, since spike-specific TCR depth and breadth were not found to differ between the two schedules. A total of 233 trial participants underwent TCR sequencing, of whom about 210 received two doses of AZD1222 and some 25 received two doses of the MenACWY control vaccine. Trial participants were enrolled by age into subgroups of 18-55, 56-69 and 70-plus years, and around 150, 28 and 57 TCR-sequenced participants, respectively, were included in these subgroups.

The time point label for this specimen denotes: baseline before first vaccination. The vaccinee samples were drawn from two UK trials, COV001 and COV002, one of which was a single-blind randomized controlled phase 2/3 trial testing AZD1222 (ChAdOx1 nCoV-19) in healthy adults. For TCRbeta chain sequencing, PBMC samples were collected from trial participants at day 0 and at day 28 after the second dose. The CDR3 regions of human TCRbeta chains were subjected to immunosequencing. The paper's processing steps were these. TCRs in the repertoires were compared against a reference library of SARS-CoV-2-specific TCRs that had been generated with the MIRA antigen-specificity platform. Breadth meant the fraction of unique TCRs that were SARS-CoV-2-associated, whereas depth meant the fraction of total T cells that were SARS-CoV-2-associated. Using the MIRA data, every spike-specific TCR was mapped to the spike region that the TCR reacted to and assigned to either a CD4 or a CD8 class. Log10-transformed breadth and depth values were compared by one-way ANOVA with Sidak's multiple comparisons tests. TCRdb took over this immuneACCESS table, retaining in-frame rearrangements with V and J assigned. Such tables are incomplete; in checked studies, under half of the missing clones stem from an unresolved V gene, and the remainder is unexplained. V and J calls plus clone size are reproduced from that table; the DNA served to infer D and trimming. For this sample there are more than 150,000 clones; approximately 90% appear just once. 5% to 7.5% of the sample comes from the top ten.

General study outcomes and caveats: Epitopes outside the regions mutated in the B.1.351 and B.1.1.7 variants were reportedly recognized by nearly half of the unique spike-specific TCRs. Participants were mostly white British and included more females than males, and it was suggested by the authors that clonal diversity may have been underestimated. The 56-69-year group was small, and its depth increase did not reach significance, likely because of low power. No day 14 peak-response samples were available, so repertoires were characterized only after the peak T cell response. Conclusions about previously exposed vaccinees are limited, since just 6 or 7 AZD1222 recipients were seropositive for SARS-CoV-2 at baseline. Spike-specific TCR breadth and depth rose significantly after two AZD1222 doses compared with day 0 and with MenACWY recipients. The vaccine-associated CD4 TCRs covered the entire spike protein, and the dominant responses fell in regions 160-218 and 743-854.

This TCR derives from an adult in good health. The starting material was peripheral blood, obtained on day 0 of AZD1222 vaccination.

CDR3 loop: CAWSNGGSTGELFF. The DNA reads TGTGCCTGGAGTAACGGGGGCTCGACCGGGGAGCTGTTTTTT. This chain is built from TRBV30 and TRBJ2-2; the D gene could be either TRBD1 or TRBD2, each agreeing at 6 bases. The germline V gene (reference sequence) yields GTSNPN for CDR1 and SVGIG for CDR2. The cysteine opens and the phenylalanine closes a CDR3 of 14 amino acids. The DNA shown is the 42-base CDR3, in frame from base 1. The junction carries 12 bases between V and J, which are trimmed by 2 bases and 5 bases respectively.